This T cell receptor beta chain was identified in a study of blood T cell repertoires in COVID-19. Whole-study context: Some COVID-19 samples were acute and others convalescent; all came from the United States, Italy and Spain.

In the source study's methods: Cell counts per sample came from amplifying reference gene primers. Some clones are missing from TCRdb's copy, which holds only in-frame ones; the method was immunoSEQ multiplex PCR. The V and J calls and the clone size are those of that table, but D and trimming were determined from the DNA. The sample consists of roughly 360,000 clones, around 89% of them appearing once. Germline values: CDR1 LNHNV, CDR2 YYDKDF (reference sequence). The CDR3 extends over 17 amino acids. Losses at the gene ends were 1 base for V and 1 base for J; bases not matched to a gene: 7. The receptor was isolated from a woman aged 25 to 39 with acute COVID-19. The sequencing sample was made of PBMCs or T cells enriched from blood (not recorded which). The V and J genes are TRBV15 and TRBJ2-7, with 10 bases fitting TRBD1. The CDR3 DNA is TGTGCCACCAGCAGAGTTGGTTGGGGACAGGGGTCCTACGAGCAGTACTTC. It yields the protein CATSRVGWGQGSYEQYF.